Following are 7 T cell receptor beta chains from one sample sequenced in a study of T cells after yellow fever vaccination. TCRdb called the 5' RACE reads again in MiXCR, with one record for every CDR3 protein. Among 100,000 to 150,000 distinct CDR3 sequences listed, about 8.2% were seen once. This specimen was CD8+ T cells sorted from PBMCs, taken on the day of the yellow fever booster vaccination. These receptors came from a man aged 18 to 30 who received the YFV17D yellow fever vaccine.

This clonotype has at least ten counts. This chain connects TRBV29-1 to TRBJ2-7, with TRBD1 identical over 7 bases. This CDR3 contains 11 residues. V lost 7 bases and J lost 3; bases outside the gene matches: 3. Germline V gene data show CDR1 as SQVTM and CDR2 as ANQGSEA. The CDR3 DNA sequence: TGCAGCGCCGGACAGGACTACGAGCAGTACTTC. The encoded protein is CSAGQDYEQYF.

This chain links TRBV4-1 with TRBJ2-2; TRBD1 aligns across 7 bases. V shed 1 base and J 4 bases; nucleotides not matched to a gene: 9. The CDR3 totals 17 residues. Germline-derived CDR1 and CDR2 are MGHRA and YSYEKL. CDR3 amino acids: CASSQGTGLMLTGELFF. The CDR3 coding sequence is TGCGCCAGCAGCCAAGGGACAGGCCTAATGCTCACCGGGGAGCTGTTTTTT.

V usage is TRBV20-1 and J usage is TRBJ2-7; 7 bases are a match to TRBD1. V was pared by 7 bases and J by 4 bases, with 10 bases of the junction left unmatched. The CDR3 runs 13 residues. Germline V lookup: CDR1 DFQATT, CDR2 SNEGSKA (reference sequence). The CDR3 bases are TGCAGTGTTACGACAGGGAACGAGTACGAGCAGTACGTC. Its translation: CSVTTGNEYEQYV.

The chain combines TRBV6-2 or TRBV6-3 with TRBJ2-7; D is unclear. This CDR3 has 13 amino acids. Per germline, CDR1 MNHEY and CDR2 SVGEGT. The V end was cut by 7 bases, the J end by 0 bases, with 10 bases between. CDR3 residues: CASTGQTSYEQYV. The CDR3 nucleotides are TGTGCCAGCACCGGTCAGACCTCCTACGAGCAGTACGTC.

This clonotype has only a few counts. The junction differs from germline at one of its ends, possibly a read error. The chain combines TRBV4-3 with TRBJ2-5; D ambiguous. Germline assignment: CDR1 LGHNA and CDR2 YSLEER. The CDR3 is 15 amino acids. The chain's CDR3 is CASSQDTLGQQTQYF. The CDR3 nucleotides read TGCGCCAGCAGCCAAGACACCCTAGGCCAACAGACCCAGTACTTC.

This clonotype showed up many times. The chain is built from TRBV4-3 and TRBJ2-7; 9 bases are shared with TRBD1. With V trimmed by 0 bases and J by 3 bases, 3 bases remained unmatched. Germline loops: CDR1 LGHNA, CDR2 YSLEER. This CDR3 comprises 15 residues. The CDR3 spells CASSQETGGFYEQYF. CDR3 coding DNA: TGCGCCAGCAGCCAAGAGACAGGGGGGTTCTACGAGCAGTACTTC.

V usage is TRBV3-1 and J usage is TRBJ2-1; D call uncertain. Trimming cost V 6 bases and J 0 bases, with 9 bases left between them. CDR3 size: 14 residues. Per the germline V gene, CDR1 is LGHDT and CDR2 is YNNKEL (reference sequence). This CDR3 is CASSPRSSYNEQFF. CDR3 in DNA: TGTGCCAGCAGTCCCAGGAGCTCCTACAATGAGCAGTTCTTC.